This T cell receptor beta chain was identified in a study of identical twins. Study results and caveats: The more abundant beta clonotypes in cord blood had fewer insertions, and memory repertoires did not show this. Researchers reported excess low generation probability among twin-shared out-of-frame alpha sequences.

After template switching added a universal primer site, the resulting cDNA carried unique molecular identifiers. Via MiXCR, TCRdb re-called the 5' RACE reads, giving one row per CDR3 protein. Here the sample spans roughly 150,000 distinct CDR3 sequences, roughly 3.3% being singletons. This clonotype has ten or more counts. Its antigen is unidentified. Healthy Caucasians alone served as donors. Per the germline V gene, CDR1 is DFQATT and CDR2 is SNEGSKA (reference sequence). Trimming removed 6 bases from V and 7 bases from J; junction bases left unmatched: 14. The CDR3 covers 15 residues. The genes are TRBV20-1 and TRBJ1-5, with 8 bases fitting TRBD1. The sequence was obtained from a man aged 18 to 30 in good health. Sequenced input: memory T cells sorted from blood. As DNA, the CDR3 is TGCAGTGCAAACGACCAGGGGGCGGGGGGACAGCCCCAGCATTTT. Its protein product is CSANDQGAGGQPQHF.